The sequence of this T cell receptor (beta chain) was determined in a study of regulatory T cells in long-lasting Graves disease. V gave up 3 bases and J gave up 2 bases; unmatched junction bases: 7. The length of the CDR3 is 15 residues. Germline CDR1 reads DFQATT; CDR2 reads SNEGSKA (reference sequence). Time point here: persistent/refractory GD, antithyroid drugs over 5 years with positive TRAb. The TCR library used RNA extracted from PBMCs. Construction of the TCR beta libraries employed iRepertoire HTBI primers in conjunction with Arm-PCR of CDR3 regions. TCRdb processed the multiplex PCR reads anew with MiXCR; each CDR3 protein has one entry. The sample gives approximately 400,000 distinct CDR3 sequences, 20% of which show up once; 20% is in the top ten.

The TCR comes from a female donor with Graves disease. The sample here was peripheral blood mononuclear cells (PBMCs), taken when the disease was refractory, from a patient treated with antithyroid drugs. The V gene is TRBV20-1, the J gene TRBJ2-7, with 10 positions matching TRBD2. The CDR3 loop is CSARETGTSAYEQYF. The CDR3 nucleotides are TGCAGTGCTAGGGAAACCGGGACTAGCGCCTACGAGCAGTACTTC.